This is a list of T cell receptor beta chains from one sample in a study of long-term antiretroviral therapy in people with HIV. Some clones are missing from TCRdb's copy, which holds only in-frame ones; the method was immunoSEQ multiplex PCR. The sample lists 28,000 or so clones; 80% to 90% were seen once. The sample consisted of unsorted PBMCs, taken 0.8 years before starting antiretroviral therapy. These receptor sequences come from a man between 18 and 35 years old with HIV. CDR3s include the opening cysteine and the closing phenylalanine or tryptophan. The D gene is left open where the match is weak. Only part of the rows carry a size: once, few, many, or a class if the clone is expanded.

J	size	D	V	DNA	CDR3
TRBJ2-2	once	TRBD2	TRBV2	TGTGCCAGCAGGATGCTAGCGGTGAACACCGGGGAGCTGTTTTTT	CASRMLAVNTGELFF
TRBJ2-3	NA	NA	TRBV7-9	TGTGCCAGCAGCTCCTCCCTAACAGATACGCAGTATTTT	CASSSSLTDTQYF
TRBJ2-1	NA	NA	TRBV6-1	TGTGCCAGCAGTGAAGGTAGGAGCTCCTACAATGAGCAGTTCTTC	CASSEGRSSYNEQFF
TRBJ1-2	NA	NA	TRBV10-3	TGTGCCATCAGTGAGGGGTACTATGGCTACACCTTC	CAISEGYYGYTF
TRBJ1-4	once	NA	TRBV15	TGTGCCACCAGCAGAGATGAATCCTGGGTGAAACTGTTTTTT	CATSRDESWVKLFF
TRBJ2-1	NA	NA	TRBV7-3	TGTGCCAGCAGATCCAGCTCGGCGGGTGAGCAGTTCTTC	CASRSSSAGEQFF
TRBJ1-1	NA	TRBD1	TRBV10-3	TGTGCCATCAGAGCGGGGGGGACAGGGGTTTCCACTGAAGCTTTCTTT	CAIRAGGTGVSTEAFF
TRBJ1-2	NA	NA	TRBV2	TGTGCCAGCAGTGAGACGACAGGAATCTATGGCTACACCTTC	CASSETTGIYGYTF
TRBJ1-5	NA	NA	TRBV28	TGTGCCAGCAGTCCCACACAGGGCTCAAATCAGCCCCAGCATTTT	CASSPTQGSNQPQHF
TRBJ1-1	NA	NA	TRBV5-1	TGCGCCAGCAGCTTATCTCGTAAGGGAGGAAGGGACACTGAAGCTTTCTTT	CASSLSRKGGRDTEAFF
TRBJ1-1	NA	TRBD1	TRBV6-5	TGTGCCAGCAGGCCCAGGGGGGGGAACACTGAAGCTTTCTTT	CASRPRGGNTEAFF
TRBJ1-2	NA	TRBD1	TRBV4-3	TGCGCCAGCAGCCAAGATAGGGGGCCTAATGGCTACACCTTC	CASSQDRGPNGYTF
TRBJ2-1	NA	TRBD2	TRBV11-2	TGTGCCAGCAGAAGAGCGGGGGGGCGTTACAATGAGCAGTTCTTC	CASRRAGGRYNEQFF
TRBJ2-1	NA	TRBD2	TRBV6-1	TGTGCCAGCAGTGAATACAGGACTAGCCTCAATGAGCAGTTCTTC	CASSEYRTSLNEQFF
TRBJ2-2	once	NA	TRBV6-5	TGTGCCAGTACCCCCGGGGAGCGTGCCGGGGAGCTGTTTTTT	CASTPGERAGELFF
TRBJ1-5	once	NA	TRBV12-1	TGTGCCAGCAGCTCAAGAGGGGGGCAGGGAGAGCGTAAGCCCCAGCATTTT	CASSSRGGQGERKPQHF
TRBJ2-7	NA	NA	TRBV6-1	TGTGCCAGCTTTTCTACAGGCTCCTACGAGCAGTACTTC	CASFSTGSYEQYF
TRBJ1-1	NA	NA	TRBV4-1	TGCGCCAGCAGCCAAGGGGGCGGGGAGGGGACTGAAGCTTTCTTT	CASSQGGGEGTEAFF
TRBJ2-2	once	TRBD1	TRBV5-6	TGTGCCAGCAGCTTGGTGGGGCTGCAGGGGGCCTCGTTTTTT	CASSLVGLQGASFF
TRBJ2-2	NA	NA	TRBV25-1	TGTGCTAGCAGAATTGGCCTCACCGGGGAGCTGTTTTTT	CASRIGLTGELFF
TRBJ1-1	once	TRBD1	TRBV19	TGTGCCAGTAGTATAGGGGACAGCCCAATCGAAGCTTTCTTT	CASSIGDSPIEAFF
TRBJ2-6	NA	NA	TRBV5-1	TGCGCCAGCACACAGGGATCCTCTGGGGCCAACGTCCTGACTTTC	CASTQGSSGANVLTF
TRBJ1-5	NA	NA	TRBV18	TGTGCCAGCTCACGGACAGACAATCAGCCCCAGCATTTT	CASSRTDNQPQHF
TRBJ2-7	NA	NA	TRBV19	TGTGCCAGTAGTACTCATCGAACGTTGACCATTTACGAGCAGTACTTC	CASSTHRTLTIYEQYF
TRBJ2-5	NA	NA	TRBV7-7	TGTGCTAGCAGCTTTTCAGTCCAAGAGACCCAGTACTTC	CASSFSVQETQYF
TRBJ2-1	NA	NA	TRBV5-1	TGCGCCAGCAGCTTGGAATCTGGCGGCTACAATGAGCAGTTCTTC	CASSLESGGYNEQFF
TRBJ2-2	NA	NA	TRBV7-2	TGTGCCAGCAGCTTTCTGAACACCGGGGAGCTGTTTTTT	CASSFLNTGELFF
TRBJ2-1	NA	TRBD2	TRBV5-1	TGCGCCAGCAGCTTGGGTCTAGCGGCACGAGAGGGGTCCTACAATGAGCAGTTCTTC	CASSLGLAAREGSYNEQFF
TRBJ1-2	once	TRBD1	TRBV9	TGTGCCAGCAGCGTTGACAAATCGACAGGGGGCGGTGGCTACACCTTC	CASSVDKSTGGGGYTF
TRBJ1-1	NA	NA	TRBV4-1	TGCGCCAGCAGCCATCAGAAGACAGGAACCACTGAAGCTTTCTTT	CASSHQKTGTTEAFF
TRBJ2-7	NA	NA	TRBV11-2	TGTGCCAGCAGCTTAGGCCTGACCTACGAGCAGTACTTC	CASSLGLTYEQYF
TRBJ2-1	NA	NA	TRBV18	TGTGCCAGCTCCCCCGCGGGCTCCTACAATGAGCAGTTCTTC	CASSPAGSYNEQFF
TRBJ2-1	NA	NA	TRBV29-1	TGCAGCGGAGGGGCAGGACAGAACAATGAGCAGTTCTTC	CSGGAGQNNEQFF
TRBJ2-3	NA	TRBD2	TRBV27	TGTGCCAGCAGTTTTCTAGCGGGGTCGACAGATACGCAGTATTTT	CASSFLAGSTDTQYF
TRBJ2-3	NA	NA	TRBV5-6	TGTGCCAGCAGCTGGGAGCGTCCTAGCACAGATACGCAGTATTTT	CASSWERPSTDTQYF
TRBJ2-2	NA	NA	TRBV4-2	TGTGCCAGCAGCCAAGGCAGGGGACACGGGGAGCTGTTTTTT	CASSQGRGHGELFF
TRBJ2-5	NA	TRBD1	TRBV4-1	TGCGCCAGCAGCCAAGGGGAAGGGGGACAGGGGTTAGAGACCCAGTACTTC	CASSQGEGGQGLETQYF
TRBJ2-1	NA	TRBD2	TRBV5-5	TGTGCCAGCAGCTTGCTAGCGGGGGGTTACAATGAGCAGTTCTTC	CASSLLAGGYNEQFF
TRBJ2-1	NA	NA	TRBV30	TGTGCCTGGACGTACATTCCCTGGGGTGAGCAGTTCTTC	CAWTYIPWGEQFF
TRBJ2-1	NA	NA	TRBV18	TGTGCCAGCTCACCAATGGACTCCTCCTACAATGAGCAGTTCTTC	CASSPMDSSYNEQFF
TRBJ2-3	NA	NA	TRBV5-8	TGTGCCAGCAGCTTGACGATCAACACAGATACGCAGTATTTT	CASSLTINTDTQYF
TRBJ1-2	NA	TRBD1	TRBV9	TGTGCCCACCTATTGGACAGGAACTATGGCTACACCTTC	CAHLLDRNYGYTF
TRBJ2-3	NA	NA	TRBV15	TGTGCCACCAGCAGCCCCCCCGATGCCACAGATACGCAGTATTTT	CATSSPPDATDTQYF
TRBJ2-1	NA	NA	TRBV4-2	TGTGCCAGCAGCCCCTCTTGGGGTAGCGGAGACAATGAGCAGTTCTTC	CASSPSWGSGDNEQFF
TRBJ1-5	NA	TRBD1	TRBV6-6	TGTGCCAGCAGTTACGGACAGGGGCGGGAGCCCCAGCATTTT	CASSYGQGREPQHF
TRBJ2-3	NA	TRBD2	TRBV4-1	TGCGCCAGCAGCCGCCCCGGGTCGCGGGAGGGAATCACAGATACGCAGTATTTT	CASSRPGSREGITDTQYF
TRBJ2-3	NA	NA	TRBV29-1	TGCAGCGTTATGGACGGTGGCACAGATACGCAGTATTTT	CSVMDGGTDTQYF
TRBJ2-7	NA	NA	TRBV5-1	TGCGCCAGCAGCAGGGTTCCGGGACCGCAACCCTACGAGCAGTACTTC	CASSRVPGPQPYEQYF
TRBJ2-7	NA	NA	TRBV4-3	TGCGCCAGCAGCCAGGACCTCACCTACGAGCAGTACTTC	CASSQDLTYEQYF
TRBJ2-7	NA	TRBD2	TRBV19	TGTGCCAGTAGGGTCGGCGGGGAGGGTCCTCGAGAGCAGTACTTC	CASRVGGEGPREQYF
TRBJ2-3	NA	TRBD2	TRBV18	TGTGCCAGCTCACCCCAAACGGGAGGGATCACAGATACGCAGTATTTT	CASSPQTGGITDTQYF
TRBJ1-2	NA	NA	TRBV2	TGTGCCAGCAGTCCGGGACTCTCAGGCTACACCTTC	CASSPGLSGYTF
TRBJ1-2	NA	TRBD1	TRBV6-1	TGTGCCAGCACCCGGGACAGGGACGGCTACACCTTC	CASTRDRDGYTF